One and the same sample provided the 21 T cell receptor beta chains below, sequenced in a study of T-cell memory formation after mild COVID-19. TCRdb called the 5' RACE reads again in MiXCR, with one record for every CDR3 protein. This table has some 180,000 distinct CDR3 sequences, 10% to 15% appearing once. The sequenced material came from PBMCs or a T cell subset sorted from them (not recorded which). The receptors come from a young man who had mild COVID-19 (a few samples of this study predate the infection). Cell type and time point are not known.

The chain employs TRBV4-3 and TRBJ2-1; a possible D gene is TRBD2 (7 bases). The germline V gene encodes CDR1 LGHNA and CDR2 YSLEER. The length of the CDR3 is 15 residues. V lost 7 bases to trimming and J lost 1 base, with 14 bases between them. The CDR3 spells CASIGRDKSYNEQFF. CDR3 nucleotides: TGCGCCAGCATTGGGAGGGACAAATCCTACAATGAGCAGTTCTTC.

The chain joins TRBV3-1 to TRBJ2-5; D is undetermined. The CDR3 contains 12 residues. V was cut by 4 bases and J by 4 bases, with 7 bases left in between. The germline V gene has CDR1 LGHDT and CDR2 YNNKEL (reference sequence). CDR3 in DNA: TGTGCCAGCAGCCTTCAAATAGAGACCCAGTACTTC. Translating gives CASSLQIETQYF.

The rearrangement joins TRBV5-1 to TRBJ2-1; 10 bases match TRBD1. The V segment lost 4 bases and the J segment 8 bases; nucleotides outside the gene matches: 6. The CDR3 spans 14 residues. The germline V gene has CDR1 SGHRS and CDR2 YFSETQ. The CDR3 sequence: CASSRDRGEDEQFF. CDR3 nucleotides: TGCGCCAGCAGCCGGGACAGGGGAGAGGATGAGCAGTTCTTC.

This clonotype was seen repeatedly, ten times or more. V and J are TRBV29-1 and TRBJ2-3; D remains ambiguous. The germline V gene has CDR1 SQVTM and CDR2 ANQGSEA. This CDR3 comprises 15 residues. V lost 5 bases and J lost 2, with 17 bases in between. The CDR3 region has the DNA TGCAGCGTTATGGGGATCGGCGGATACACAGATACGCAGTATTTT. It specifies CSVMGIGGYTDTQYF.

The chain combines TRBV5-1 with TRBJ2-2; 8 nucleotides line up with TRBD2. Germline V CDR1 and CDR2: SGHRS, YFSETQ. The CDR3 contains 14 residues. The ends lost 4 bases at V and 7 bases at J; junction bases unmatched: 6. CDR3 region: CASSLGGAGGELFF. As DNA, the CDR3 is TGCGCCAGCAGCCTCGGGGGGGCCGGCGGGGAGCTGTTTTTT.

This clonotype was counted between two and nine times. The junction shows a germline mismatch at one end, possibly a read error. This chain links TRBV12-3 or TRBV12-4 with TRBJ2-5; TRBD1 agrees at 10 bases. The CDR3 totals 14 residues. The DNA for the CDR3 is TGTGCCAGCTGCCTCCCCCCGGGACAGGGGCCCCTGGTCTTC. This gives the protein CASCLPPGQGPLVF.

This clonotype was seen ten or more times. The genes are TRBV12-3 or TRBV12-4 and TRBJ2-1; possibly TRBD1 or TRBD2 for D (5 bases each). The CDR3 has 15 amino acids. Trimming left V 3 bases short and J 0 bases short, with 9 bases between. CDR3 region: CASSLGPSSYNEQFF. DNA of the CDR3: TGTGCCAGCAGTTTGGGACCCAGCTCCTACAATGAGCAGTTCTTC.

The chain links TRBV7-8 to TRBJ2-1, with D maybe TRBD2 (6 bases). V was pared by 5 bases and J by 0 bases, with 14 bases between. This CDR3 has 16 residues. In germline, CDR1 is SGHVS, CDR2 FQNEAQ. This chain's CDR3 is CASSPGTFSSYNEQFF. CDR3 nucleotides: TGTGCCAGCAGCCCGGGGACTTTCAGCTCCTACAATGAGCAGTTCTTC. Full variable domain (remainder filled in from reference TRBV7-8 and TRBJ2-1): GAGVSQSPRYKVAKRGQDVALRCDPISGHVSLFWYQQALGQGPEFLTYFQNEAQLDKSGLPSDRFFAERPEGSVSTLKIQRTQQEDSAVYLCASSPGTFSSYNEQFFGPGTRLTVL.

This clonotype has more than one count but fewer than ten. The chain carries TRBV12-3 or TRBV12-4 and TRBJ2-3, with D unclear. The CDR3 has 14 residues. Deletions cut 10 bases from V and 0 bases from J, with 14 bases between. This CDR3 reads CATRATGSTDTQYF. The CDR3 coding sequence is TGTGCCACCCGGGCTACGGGCAGCACAGATACGCAGTATTTT.

V is TRBV29-1 and J is TRBJ2-2; D gene unclear. Germline V lookup: CDR1 SQVTM, CDR2 ANQGSEA. V was cut by 5 bases and J by 0 bases, with 7 bases left in between. The CDR3 has 13 amino acids. CDR3 residues: CSVSLANTGELFF. Here the CDR3 DNA reads TGCAGCGTTTCGTTGGCGAACACCGGGGAGCTGTTTTTT.

In this sample, this clonotype turned up a few times. The J gene is TRBJ1-3, the V gene TRBV20-1, with D perhaps TRBD1 (6 bases). CDR3 length: 12 amino acids. The germline gives CDR1 DFQATT, CDR2 SNEGSKA (reference sequence). V gave up 6 bases and J gave up 4 bases, with 10 bases separating them. The CDR3 protein is CSARGSGNTIYF. The CDR3 DNA reads as TGCAGTGCCAGGGGTTCGGGAAACACCATATATTTT.

This clonotype was seen more than once but under ten times. This rearrangement joins TRBV7-2 to TRBJ1-1; D may be TRBD1 (6 bases). Trimming pared 3 bases from V and 1 base from J, leaving 12 bases between. The germline CDR1 and CDR2 sequences are SGHTA and FQGNSA. The CDR3 is 15 residues long. CDR3 loop: CASSLLARGNTEAFF. The DNA for the CDR3 is TGTGCCAGCAGCTTGCTCGCCAGGGGGAACACTGAAGCTTTCTTT.

There are a few counts of this clonotype. The chain carries TRBV9 and TRBJ2-3; 11 nucleotides align to TRBD1. The V gene end was trimmed by 2 bases and the J gene end by 6 bases; junction bases not matched to a gene: 2. Looked up from germline, CDR1 is SGDLS and CDR2 is YYNGEE. This CDR3 spans 14 amino acids. The DNA for the CDR3 is TGTGCCAGCAGCGTGGGACAGGGGGACGATACGCAGTATTTT. It codes for CASSVGQGDDTQYF. Together with reference TRBV9 and TRBJ2-3, the CDR3 gives the full variable domain: DSGVTQTPKHLITATGQRVTLRCSPRSGDLSVYWYQQSLDQGLQFLIQYYNGEERAKGNILERFSAQQFPDLHSELNLSSLELGDSALYFCASSVGQGDDTQYFGPGTRLTVL.

In this sample, this clonotype turned up a few times. The chain uses TRBV2 and TRBJ1-2, with a weak D call TRBD1 (5 bases). V shed 10 bases and J shed 4 bases, with 10 bases lying between them. The length of the CDR3 is 11 residues. Per germline, CDR1 SNHLY and CDR2 FYNNEI. The CDR3 sequence is CATAGGYGYTF. The CDR3 bases are TGTGCCACCGCGGGGGGCTATGGCTACACCTTC.

The chain has TRBV5-1 and TRBJ1-1; D is undetermined. The V gene's germline CDR1 is SGHRS and CDR2 YFSETQ. The CDR3 consists of 14 residues. V was cut by 2 bases and J by 1 base, with 9 bases left in between. The CDR3 nucleotides read TGCGCCAGCAGCTTCGGGTCGGGGAACACTGAAGCTTTCTTT. This sequence encodes CASSFGSGNTEAFF.

The chain couples TRBV10-2 to TRBJ2-6; 8 positions agree with TRBD1. Germline trimming cut 6 bases from V and 3 bases from J; bases unmatched to any gene: 4. This CDR3 contains 15 residues. Germline CDR1 is WSHSY and CDR2 is SAAADI. This CDR3 reads CASRDRVFGANVLTF. CDR3 sequence (DNA): TGCGCCAGCAGGGACAGGGTCTTTGGGGCCAACGTCCTGACTTTC.

The V gene is TRBV5-5, the J gene TRBJ2-6; D is unresolved. V shed 0 bases and J shed 2 bases, with 6 bases lying between them. The CDR3 is 15 amino acids. From germline, CDR1 is SGHKS and CDR2 YYEKEE (reference sequence). Here the CDR3 DNA reads TGTGCCAGCAGCTTGGTCCACGCTGGGGCCAACGTCCTGACTTTC. Amino acids: CASSLVHAGANVLTF.

In its sample, this clonotype was seen a few times. V is TRBV6-2 or TRBV6-3 and J is TRBJ2-1; D is uncertain. Germline V gives CDR1 MNHEY, CDR2 SVGEGT. Trimming left V 7 bases short and J 6 bases short, with 16 bases between. CDR3 size: 14 residues. The CDR3 DNA follows: TGTGCCAGCAACCGCGGATCCTCTCGCAATGAGCAGTTCTTC. It is translated as CASNRGSSRNEQFF.

In its sample, this clonotype was seen a few times. This chain connects TRBV28 to TRBJ1-6; possible D gene TRBD1, 6 bases. The V end lost 6 bases, the J end lost 7 bases, and 19 bases lay between the germline ends. The germline V gene encodes CDR1 MDHEN and CDR2 SYDVKM. The CDR3 is 16 residues long. Here the CDR3 DNA reads TGTGCCAGCAGCCCCCAGGGGAGGGGGGAAAATTCACCCCTCCACTTT. Translated: CASSPQGRGENSPLHF. The complete variable domain, with remaining parts taken from reference TRBV28 and TRBJ1-6, reads DVKVTQSSRYLVKRTGEKVFLECVQDMDHENMFWYRQDPGLGLRLIYFSYDVKMKEKGDIPEGYSVSREKKERFSLILESASTNQTSMYLCASSPQGRGENSPLHFGNGTRLTVT.

A few counts support this clonotype. The chain is built from TRBV5-1 and TRBJ2-7, with 11 positions matching TRBD1. V dropped 4 bases and J dropped 4; count of bases not matched to a gene: 13. This CDR3 is 17 amino acids long. Germline V gene lookup returns CDR1 SGHRS and CDR2 YFSETQ. The CDR3 is CASSPDRRTGGGYEQYF. The CDR3 DNA follows: TGCGCCAGCAGCCCAGATCGAAGGACAGGGGGCGGGTACGAGCAGTACTTC. Looking up the rest from reference TRBV5-1 and TRBJ2-7 gives the full variable domain: KAGVTQTPRYLIKTRGQQVTLSCSPISGHRSVSWYQQTPGQGLQFLFEYFSETQRNKGNFPGRFSGRQFSNSRSEMNVSTLELGDSALYLCASSPDRRTGGGYEQYFGPGTRLTVT.

The table lists this clonotype with a few counts. The chain joins TRBV29-1 to TRBJ2-7; possible D gene TRBD1, 7 bases. Trimming removed 7 bases at V and 2 bases at J, with 12 bases between. This CDR3 comprises 12 residues. Per the germline V gene, CDR1 is SQVTM and CDR2 is ANQGSEA. The CDR3 DNA is TGCAGCGCCCAGGGGGGAGCCTACGAGCAGTACTTC. Translating it yields CSAQGGAYEQYF.